This T cell receptor (beta chain) originates from a study of technical replicates of blood from several donors. Profiling relied on immunoSEQ multiplex PCR, and the TCRdb table lists in-frame clones only, not all of them. The repertoire consists of more than 15,000 clones, with 82% occurring once and the leading ten covering over 9.5%. V lost 0 bases to trimming and J lost 2 bases, with 11 bases between them. CDR3 size: 16 residues. Looked up from germline, CDR1 is SGDLS and CDR2 is YYNGEE. The V gene is TRBV9, the J gene TRBJ2-2; possible D gene TRBD2, 6 bases. Sequenced sample: PBMCs. The receptor comes from a human donor in good health. Some clones in this sample may be carry-over from other donors' samples. The CDR3 nucleotides read TGTGCCAGCAGCGTAGCTGGGACTGTAAACACCGGGGAGCTGTTTTTT. Translating it yields CASSVAGTVNTGELFF.